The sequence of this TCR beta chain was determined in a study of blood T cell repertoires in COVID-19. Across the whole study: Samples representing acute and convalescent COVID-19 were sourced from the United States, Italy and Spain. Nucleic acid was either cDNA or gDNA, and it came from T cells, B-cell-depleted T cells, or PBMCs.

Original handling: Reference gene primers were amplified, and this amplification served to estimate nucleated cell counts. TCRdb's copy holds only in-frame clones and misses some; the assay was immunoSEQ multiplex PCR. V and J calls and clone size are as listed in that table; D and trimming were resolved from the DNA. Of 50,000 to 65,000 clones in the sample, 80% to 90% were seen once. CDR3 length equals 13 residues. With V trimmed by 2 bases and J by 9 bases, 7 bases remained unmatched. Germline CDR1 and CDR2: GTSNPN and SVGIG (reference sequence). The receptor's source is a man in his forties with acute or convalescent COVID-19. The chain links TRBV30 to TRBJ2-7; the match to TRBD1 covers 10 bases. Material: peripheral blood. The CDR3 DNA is TGTGCCTGGAGTAATAGACAGGGGGCGCGGCAGTACTTC. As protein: CAWSNRQGARQYF.